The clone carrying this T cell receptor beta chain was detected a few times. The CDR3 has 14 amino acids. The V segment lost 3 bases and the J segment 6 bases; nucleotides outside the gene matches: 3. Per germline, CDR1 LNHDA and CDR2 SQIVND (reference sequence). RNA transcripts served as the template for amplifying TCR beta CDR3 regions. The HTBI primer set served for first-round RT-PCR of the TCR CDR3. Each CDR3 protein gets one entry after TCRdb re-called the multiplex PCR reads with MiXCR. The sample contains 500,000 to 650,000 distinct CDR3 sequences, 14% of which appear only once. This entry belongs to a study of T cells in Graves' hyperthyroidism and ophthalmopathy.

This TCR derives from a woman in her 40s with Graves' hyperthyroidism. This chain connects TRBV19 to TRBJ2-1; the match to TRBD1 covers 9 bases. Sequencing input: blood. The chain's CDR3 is CASSMGQGINEQFF. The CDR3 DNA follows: TGTGCCAGTAGTATGGGACAGGGCATCAATGAGCAGTTCTTC.